The 3 T cell receptor beta chains below all came from one sample that was sequenced in a study of cytomegalovirus exposure and HLA in healthy donors. PCR amplification relied on 60 Vbeta primers (plus 13 Jbeta primers). Libraries were prepared by immunoSEQ multiplex PCR; TCRdb keeps only in-frame clonotypes and omits some of them. The table lists over 100,000 clones, around four fifths of them singletons. Sequenced material: PBMCs. The receptors originated from a woman aged 50 to 60 in good health and CMV-seropositive.

V is TRBV7-3 and J is TRBJ2-2, with D maybe TRBD2 (7 bases). Trimming left V 4 bases short and J 4 bases short, with 10 bases between. The CDR3 has 14 amino acids. Germline-derived CDR1 and CDR2 are SGHTA and FQGTGA. The CDR3: CASSYGGRTGELFF. The CDR3, as DNA: TGTGCCAGCAGCTACGGGGGGCGCACCGGGGAGCTGTTTTTT. Complete variable domain (other parts from reference TRBV7-3 and TRBJ2-2): GAGVSQTPSNKVTEKGKYVELRCDPISGHTALYWYRQSLGQGPEFLIYFQGTGAADDSGLPNDRFFAVRPEGSVSTLKIQRTERGDSAVYLCASSYGGRTGELFFGEGSRLTVL.

This clone came up a few times. The V and J genes are TRBV19 and TRBJ1-3; D may be TRBD1 (6 bases). The germline gives CDR1 LNHDA, CDR2 SQIVND (reference sequence). There are 14 residues in the CDR3. V lost 5 bases and J lost 4, with 12 bases in between. DNA of the CDR3: TGTGCCAGTAGTTCCACAGGGATCGGAAACACCATATATTTT. It encodes CASSSTGIGNTIYF.

DNA for the CDR3: TGTGCCATCAGTGCCGACCACCCGGGACAGGGGAATCCTAATGAAAAACTGTTTTTT. Its protein is CAISADHPGQGNPNEKLFF. This chain uses TRBV10-3 with TRBJ1-4, with 10 bases identical to TRBD1. The CDR3 loop spans 19 amino acids. Germline V gives CDR1 ENHRY, CDR2 SYGVKD. V lost 4 bases, J lost 3 bases, and 14 bases stayed unmatched.